These T cell receptor beta chains were read from a single sample in a study of T-cell memory formation after mild COVID-19. Using its own MiXCR run on the 5' RACE reads, TCRdb lists one record per CDR3 protein. There are 450,000 to 650,000 distinct CDR3 sequences in the sample; roughly 18% occur only once, and more than 10% lies in the top ten. What was sequenced was PBMCs or a T cell subset sorted from them (not recorded which). The receptors originated from an adult woman who had mild COVID-19 (a few samples of this study predate the infection). Cell type and time point are not known. CDR3s include the opening cysteine and the closing phenylalanine or tryptophan. The D gene is left open where the match is weak. A clone size is listed for some rows: how often the clone was seen (once, few, many), or a class if it is expanded.

clone_size,d_call,j_call,v_call,cdr3_length,cdr3_nt,cdr3_aa
-,-,TRBJ2-1,TRBV2,12,TGTGCCATCCTGTCAATATACAATGAGCAGTTCTTC,CAILSIYNEQFF
-,-,TRBJ2-1,TRBV29-1,14,TGCAGCGTTGTTCCCAGAGAAGGGGACAATGAGCAGTTCTTC,CSVVPREGDNEQFF
-,-,TRBJ1-5,TRBV9,14,TGTGCCAGCAGCCCGGACAACGAACATCAGCCCCAGCATTTT,CASSPDNEHQPQHF
-,-,TRBJ2-3,TRBV7-6,18,TGTGCCAGCAGCTCCTTGCGAGGGGGGACCCTTCTCACAGATACGCAGTATTTT,CASSSLRGGTLLTDTQYF
-,TRBD2,TRBJ2-1,TRBV20-1,20,TGCAGTGCTAGAGATGGAAATCCTAGCGGGAGCGCCAGCTCCTACAATGAGCAGTTCTTC,CSARDGNPSGSASSYNEQFF
few,-,TRBJ1-5,TRBV7-8,14,TGTGCCAGCAGCTTATGGGCAGGCAATCAGCCCCAGCATTTT,CASSLWAGNQPQHF
-,-,TRBJ1-1,TRBV6-5,13,TGTGCCAGCAGTTCCCCCTCGGACACTGAAGCTTTCTTT,CASSSPSDTEAFF
-,TRBD2,TRBJ2-7,TRBV6-1,17,TGTGCCAGCAGTGTACGCGGGACTAGCGGGAGTCCCTACGAGCAGTACTTC,CASSVRGTSGSPYEQYF
-,TRBD1,TRBJ1-2,TRBV10-3,14,TGTGCCACCCTTGCCGGGACAGGGAATAGTGGCTACACCTTC,CATLAGTGNSGYTF
-,TRBD1,TRBJ1-1,TRBV29-1,13,TGCAGCGTTCATACAGGGGAGTTGACTGAAGCTTTCTTT,CSVHTGELTEAFF
-,-,TRBJ1-1,TRBV11-3,15,TGTGCCAGCAGCTTAGTTGGGGACCCAGACACTGAAGCTTTCTTT,CASSLVGDPDTEAFF
-,TRBD1,TRBJ2-3,TRBV24-1,19,TGTGCCACCAGTGATTTACCTGTGACAGGGAAGGAGGGCACAGATACGCAGTATTTT,CATSDLPVTGKEGTDTQYF
few,-,TRBJ2-7,TRBV19,13,TGTGCCAGTAGTATAGAACAGGGAGGAAGGCAGTACTTC,CASSIEQGGRQYF
few,TRBD2,TRBJ2-1,TRBV29-1,17,TGCAGCGTGCGAGGTACTAGCGGGAGGGCGGCCTACAATGAGCAGTTCTTC,CSVRGTSGRAAYNEQFF
few,-,TRBJ2-7,TRBV27,9,TGTGCCAGCGACTACGAGCAGTACTTC,CASDYEQYF
few,TRBD2,TRBJ2-3,TRBV6-6,17,TGTGCCAGCAGACTAGCGGGGGGGCGTTCCCCCACAGATACGCAGTATTTT,CASRLAGGRSPTDTQYF
-,-,TRBJ2-1,TRBV27,15,TGTGCCAGCAGTTTAAGGCTAGCCAAATACAATGAGCAGTTCTTC,CASSLRLAKYNEQFF
few,TRBD2,TRBJ2-1,TRBV5-1,17,TGCGCCAGCAGCACCGACCCAGGACTAGCCCGCAACAATGAGCAGTTCTTC,CASSTDPGLARNNEQFF
-,-,TRBJ2-4,TRBV5-1,14,TGCGCCAGCAGCTTGGTGGGGTCCAAAAACATTCAGTACTTC,CASSLVGSKNIQYF
-,TRBD1,TRBJ2-7,TRBV6-2/TRBV6-3,14,TGTGCCACCGCAGGGCTGGACAGGGTCTACGAGCAGTACTTC,CATAGLDRVYEQYF
-,-,TRBJ1-2,TRBV24-1,16,TGTGCAACTCGGGGGCCCGGTCGGCACGGGGACTATGGCTACACCTTC,CATRGPGRHGDYGYTF
-,-,TRBJ2-5,TRBV30,9,TGTGCGCGGCGAGAGACCCAGTACTTC,CARRETQYF
-,TRBD1,TRBJ1-1,TRBV7-9,15,TGTGCCAGCAGACCGGTGGACAGGGTGAAGGCTGAAGCTTTCTTT,CASRPVDRVKAEAFF
-,-,TRBJ1-1,TRBV7-2,14,TGTGCCAGCAGCCCCCTAGCCTATGACAAGGAAGCTTTCTTT,CASSPLAYDKEAFF
-,TRBD1,TRBJ1-1,TRBV3-1,17,TGTGCCAGCAGCAATGATCGGGACAGGGCCCTGAACACTGAAGCTTTCTTT,CASSNDRDRALNTEAFF
-,TRBD1,TRBJ2-7,TRBV5-1,17,TGCGCCAGCAGCTCCAACCCGCCGGGGACAGGGGCCTACGAGCAGTACTTC,CASSSNPPGTGAYEQYF
-,-,TRBJ2-7,TRBV18,15,TGTGCCAGCTCCCTAATGGCGGTGAGCTCCTACGAGCAGTACTTC,CASSLMAVSSYEQYF
many,-,TRBJ1-1,TRBV5-6,16,TGTGCCAGCAGCTTGGCCCCCACAGGAGCGAACACTGAAGCTTTCTTT,CASSLAPTGANTEAFF
-,TRBD1,TRBJ2-1,TRBV27,13,TGTGCCAGCAGTTCCACTGACAGGGATGAGCAGTTCTTC,CASSSTDRDEQFF
-,TRBD2,TRBJ2-1,TRBV24-1,15,TGTGCCACCAGTGATTGGGTAGCGGGAGGGAATGAGCAGTTCTTC,CATSDWVAGGNEQFF
few,TRBD1,TRBJ1-1,TRBV3-1,13,TGTGCCACCGCCTCCAGGGGGGACACTGAAGCTTTCTTT,CATASRGDTEAFF
few,TRBD2,TRBJ2-7,TRBV12-3/TRBV12-4,19,TGTGCCAGCAGTCCGCATAGGGGAATTCGACTAGCGGGAGAAGATGAGCAGTACTTC,CASSPHRGIRLAGEDEQYF
-,-,TRBJ1-2,TRBV7-2,14,TGTGCCAGCACCCCACAGGGTATGGACTATGGCTACACCTTC,CASTPQGMDYGYTF
few,TRBD2,TRBJ2-3,TRBV12-3/TRBV12-4,19,TGTGCCAGCAGTTTAGCGCCCAGGCTAGCGGGTCCCAGCACAGATACGCAGTATTTT,CASSLAPRLAGPSTDTQYF
few,TRBD2,TRBJ2-1,TRBV7-8,13,TGTGCCAGCATACGGGGGGGGTACAATGAGCAGTTCTTC,CASIRGGYNEQFF
-,-,TRBJ2-4,TRBV5-6,15,TGTGCCAGCAGCCCCGGTCCGGGTCAGGGGAACATTCAGTACTTC,CASSPGPGQGNIQYF
many,-,TRBJ2-1,TRBV27,13,TGTGCCAGCAGTTTTTTCTCCTACAATGAGCAGTTCTTC,CASSFFSYNEQFF
few,-,TRBJ2-5,TRBV25-1,14,TGTGCCAGCAGTGGTTCCCGGGTAGGCGAGACCCAGTACTTC,CASSGSRVGETQYF
few,TRBD1,TRBJ2-7,TRBV7-9,14,TGTGCCAGCAGCTCATTAACAGGGGCCTACGAGCAGTACTTC,CASSSLTGAYEQYF
many,-,TRBJ2-7,TRBV7-2,13,TGTGCCAGCAGCTTCCCTTTAGGCTACGAGCAGTACTTC,CASSFPLGYEQYF
few,TRBD2,TRBJ2-1,TRBV11-2,18,TGTGCCAGCAGCTTAGACCCTCCCGGGACTAGCGGGTACAATGAGCAGTTCTTC,CASSLDPPGTSGYNEQFF
-,-,TRBJ2-7,TRBV5-1,12,TGCGCCAGCAGCTCCACCACCTACGAGCAGTACTTC,CASSSTTYEQYF